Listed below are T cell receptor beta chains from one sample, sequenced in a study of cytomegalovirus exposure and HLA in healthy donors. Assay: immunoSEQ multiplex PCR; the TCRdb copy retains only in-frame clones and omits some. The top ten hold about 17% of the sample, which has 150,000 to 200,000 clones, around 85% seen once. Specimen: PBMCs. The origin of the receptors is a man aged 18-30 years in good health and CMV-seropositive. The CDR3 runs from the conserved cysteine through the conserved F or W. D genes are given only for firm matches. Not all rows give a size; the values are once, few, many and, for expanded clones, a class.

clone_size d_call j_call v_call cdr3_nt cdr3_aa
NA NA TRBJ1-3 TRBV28 TGTGCCAGCAGCTCGGACTGGATCTCTGGAAACACCATATATTTT CASSSDWISGNTIYF
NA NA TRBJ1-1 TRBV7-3 TGTGCCAGCAGCTGGCAGGCGAACACTGAAGCTTTCTTT CASSWQANTEAFF
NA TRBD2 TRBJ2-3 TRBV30 TGTGCCTGGAGTCAATATTTAACTAGCGGGGGCCTGAGGGATACGCAGTATTTT CAWSQYLTSGGLRDTQYF
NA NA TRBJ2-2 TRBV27 TGTGCCAGCCGAGACTTGGGCACCGGGGAGCTGTTTTTT CASRDLGTGELFF
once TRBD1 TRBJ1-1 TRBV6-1 TGTGCCAGCAGTGAAGCGCTACAGGGGGCCTTTTCCACTGAAGCTTTCTTT CASSEALQGAFSTEAFF
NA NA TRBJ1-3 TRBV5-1 TGCGCCAGCAGCCCGGGACTCATAAGCTCTGGAAACACCATATATTTT CASSPGLISSGNTIYF
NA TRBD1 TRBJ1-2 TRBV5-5 TGTGCCAGCAGCTCCCAACCCCCGAGGGACAGACTCTATGGCTACACCTTC CASSSQPPRDRLYGYTF
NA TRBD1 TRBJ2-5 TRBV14 TGTGCCAGCAGAGGACAGGGTCAACATTTGGGAGGGACCCAGTACTTC CASRGQGQHLGGTQYF
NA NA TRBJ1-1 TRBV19 TGTGCCAGTAACCCGGGGTTGAACACTGAAGCTTTCTTT CASNPGLNTEAFF
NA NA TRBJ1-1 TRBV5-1 TGCGCCAGCAGCGCGGCCCTGAACACTGAAGCTTTCTTT CASSAALNTEAFF
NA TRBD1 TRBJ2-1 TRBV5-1 TGCGCCAGCAGCTGGGGACAGGACTACAATGAGCAGTTCTTC CASSWGQDYNEQFF
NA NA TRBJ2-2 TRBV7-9 TGTGCCGGGGCCATATCGAACACCGGGGAGCTGTTTTTT CAGAISNTGELFF
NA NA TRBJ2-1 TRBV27 TGTGCCAGCAGTTTAGTCCAGCGTCCTTACAATGAGCAGTTCTTC CASSLVQRPYNEQFF
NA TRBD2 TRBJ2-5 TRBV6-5 TGTGCCAGCGAACGACTAGCGGGTTACCAAGAGACCCAGTACTTC CASERLAGYQETQYF
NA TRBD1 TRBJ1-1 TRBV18 TGTGCCAGCTCACCCGGGACAGGGATGAACACTGAAGCTTTCTTT CASSPGTGMNTEAFF
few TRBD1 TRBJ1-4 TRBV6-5 TGTGCCAGCAGTTGGACAGGGGTTGGGGAAAAACTGTTTTTT CASSWTGVGEKLFF
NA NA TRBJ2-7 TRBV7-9 TGTGCCAGCAGCCTGACTGCTACCTACGAGCAGTACTTC CASSLTATYEQYF
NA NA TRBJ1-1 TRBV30 TGTGCCTGCTGCAAACAGCCCGACACTGAAGCTTTCTTT CACCKQPDTEAFF